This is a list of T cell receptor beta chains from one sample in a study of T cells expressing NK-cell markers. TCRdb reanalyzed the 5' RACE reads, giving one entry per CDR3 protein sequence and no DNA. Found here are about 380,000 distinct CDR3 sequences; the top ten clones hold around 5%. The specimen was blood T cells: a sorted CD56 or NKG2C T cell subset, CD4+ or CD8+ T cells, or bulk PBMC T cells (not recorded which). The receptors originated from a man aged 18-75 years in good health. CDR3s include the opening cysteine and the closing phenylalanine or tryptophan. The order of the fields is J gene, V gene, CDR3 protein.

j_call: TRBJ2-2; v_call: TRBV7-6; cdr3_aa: CASSLARTGVPGELFF
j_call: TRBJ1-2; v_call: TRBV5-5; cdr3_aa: CASSFRGGSLVYTF
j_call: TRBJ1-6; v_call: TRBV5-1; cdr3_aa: CASSLKGQPVDYNSPLHF
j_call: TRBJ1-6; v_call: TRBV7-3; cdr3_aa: CASSLGQEGTPLHF
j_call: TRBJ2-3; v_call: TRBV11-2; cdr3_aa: CASSLKVLAGGVTDTQYF
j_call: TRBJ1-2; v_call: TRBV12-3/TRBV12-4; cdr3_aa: CASSLVTATGGSSYGYTF
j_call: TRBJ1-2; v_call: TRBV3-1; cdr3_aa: CASRAQQGGDGYTF
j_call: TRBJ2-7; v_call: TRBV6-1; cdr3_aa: CASKLWTLSYEQYF
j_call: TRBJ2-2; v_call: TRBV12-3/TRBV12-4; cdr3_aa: CASSFWHTGELFF
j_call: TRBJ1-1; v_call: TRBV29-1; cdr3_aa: CSVGWDQGWSTEAFF
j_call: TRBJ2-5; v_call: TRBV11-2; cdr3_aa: CATPGRPSKFGGASETQYF
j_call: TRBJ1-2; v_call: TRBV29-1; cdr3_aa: CSVEAGFSAGNYGYTF
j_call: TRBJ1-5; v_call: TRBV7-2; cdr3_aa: CASSSLPGSNQPQHF
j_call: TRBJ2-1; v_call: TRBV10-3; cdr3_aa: CAISEGQSSYNEQFF
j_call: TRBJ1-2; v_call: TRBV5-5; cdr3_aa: CASSEVPGYGYTF
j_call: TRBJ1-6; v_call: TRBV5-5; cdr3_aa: CASSLEDTPLHF
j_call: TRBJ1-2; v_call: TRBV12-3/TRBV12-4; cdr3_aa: CASSLLGHNYGYTF
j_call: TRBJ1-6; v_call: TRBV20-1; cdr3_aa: CSARKGTGGASPLHF
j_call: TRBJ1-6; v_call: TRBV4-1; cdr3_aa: CASSREPGQNSPLHF
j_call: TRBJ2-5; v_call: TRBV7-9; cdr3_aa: CASSLSQGYQETQYF
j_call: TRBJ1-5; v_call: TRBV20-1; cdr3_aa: CSAPTPGAGQPQHF
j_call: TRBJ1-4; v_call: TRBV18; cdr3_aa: CASSPGGITNEKLFF
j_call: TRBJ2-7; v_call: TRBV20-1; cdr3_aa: CSARGYGVSYEQYF
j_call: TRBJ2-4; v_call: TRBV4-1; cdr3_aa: CASSQPGRQNIQYF
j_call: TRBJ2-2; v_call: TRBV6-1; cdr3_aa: CASTPGQGVSDTGELFF
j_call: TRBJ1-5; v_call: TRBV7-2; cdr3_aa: CASSSTGFQPQHF
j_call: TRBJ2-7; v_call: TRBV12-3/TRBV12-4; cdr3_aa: CASSPGTGHYEQYF
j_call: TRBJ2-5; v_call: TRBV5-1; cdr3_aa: CASSLGDRSQETQYF
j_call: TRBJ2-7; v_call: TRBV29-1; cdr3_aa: CSVATPPSGGLNEQYF
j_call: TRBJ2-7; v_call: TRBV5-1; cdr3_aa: CASSSGGSRWAYEQYF
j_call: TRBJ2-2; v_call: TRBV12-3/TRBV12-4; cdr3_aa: CASTLAGGPDGELFF
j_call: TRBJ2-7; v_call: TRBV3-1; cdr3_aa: CASSQDRLAGGLYF
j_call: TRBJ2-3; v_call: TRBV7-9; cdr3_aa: CASSWTGTASTDTQYF
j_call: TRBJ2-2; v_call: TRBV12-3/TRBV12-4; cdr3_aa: CASSDSTTNTGELFF
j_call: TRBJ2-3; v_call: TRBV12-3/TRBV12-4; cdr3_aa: CASSPSPGVGGGASTDTQYF
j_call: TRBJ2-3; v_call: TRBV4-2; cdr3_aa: CASSRGRGPSTDTQYF